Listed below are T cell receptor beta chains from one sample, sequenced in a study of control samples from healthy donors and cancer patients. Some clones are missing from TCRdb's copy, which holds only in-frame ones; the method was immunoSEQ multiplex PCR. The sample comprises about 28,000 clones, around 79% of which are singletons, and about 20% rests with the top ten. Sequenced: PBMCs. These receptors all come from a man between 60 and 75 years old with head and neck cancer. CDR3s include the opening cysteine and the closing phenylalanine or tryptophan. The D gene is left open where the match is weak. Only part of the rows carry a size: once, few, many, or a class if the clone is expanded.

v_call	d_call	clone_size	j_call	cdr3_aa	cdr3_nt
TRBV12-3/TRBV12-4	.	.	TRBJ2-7	CASSKAYEQYF	TGTGCCAGCAGTAAAGCCTACGAGCAGTACTTC
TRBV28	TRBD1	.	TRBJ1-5	CASSGQEFYSNQPQHF	TGTGCCAGCAGTGGACAGGAATTTTATAGCAATCAGCCCCAGCATTTT
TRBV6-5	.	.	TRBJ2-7	CASSSGASYEQYF	TGTGCCAGCAGTTCGGGGGCTTCCTACGAGCAGTACTTC
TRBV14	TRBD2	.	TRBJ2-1	CASSQEGLAGGSSRANEQFF	TGTGCCAGCAGCCAAGAGGGACTAGCGGGAGGGTCATCTCGCGCAAATGAGCAGTTCTTC
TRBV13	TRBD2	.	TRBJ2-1	CASRGTSGRGRYEQFF	TGTGCCAGCAGAGGGACTAGCGGGAGAGGGCGGTATGAGCAGTTCTTC
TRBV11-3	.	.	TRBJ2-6	CASSPGTGNSGANVLTF	TGTGCCAGCAGCCCCGGGACGGGAAACTCTGGGGCCAACGTCCTGACTTTC
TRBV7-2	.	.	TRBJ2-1	CASSLGGRVGNEQFF	TGTGCCAGCAGCTTAGGGGGTAGGGTTGGGAATGAGCAGTTCTTC
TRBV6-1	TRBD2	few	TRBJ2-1	CASSAQTSGMSYNEQFF	TGTGCCAGCAGTGCCCAGACTAGCGGGATGTCCTACAATGAGCAGTTCTTC
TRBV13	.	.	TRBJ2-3	CASSYRTADTQYF	TGTGCCAGCAGCTACCGGACGGCAGATACGCAGTATTTT
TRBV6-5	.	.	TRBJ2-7	CASSSVAAYEQYF	TGTGCCAGCAGTTCCGTAGCGGCCTACGAGCAGTACTTC
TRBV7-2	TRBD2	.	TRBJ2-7	CASSTRTSGSYEQYF	TGTGCCAGCAGTACCAGGACTAGCGGGAGCTACGAGCAGTACTTC
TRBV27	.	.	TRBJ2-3	CASSLALRGRTQYF	TGTGCCAGCAGTTTAGCCCTAAGGGGTCGCACGCAGTATTTT
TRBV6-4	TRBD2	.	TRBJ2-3	CASSSGTSGSTDTQYF	TGTGCCAGCAGTTCCGGGACTAGCGGGAGCACAGATACGCAGTATTTT
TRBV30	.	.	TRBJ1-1	CAWSLEEGHLNTEAFF	TGTGCCTGGAGTCTTGAGGAGGGACACCTTAACACTGAAGCTTTCTTT
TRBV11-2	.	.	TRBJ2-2	CASSLVRDGENTGELFF	TGTGCCAGCAGCCTCGTTCGGGACGGCGAAAACACCGGGGAGCTGTTTTTT
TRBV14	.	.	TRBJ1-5	CASSPRNSNQPQHF	TGTGCCAGCAGCCCCAGAAATAGCAATCAGCCCCAGCATTTT
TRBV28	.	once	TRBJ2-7	CASSPSGTFRTEQYF	TGTGCCAGCAGTCCCTCCGGGACTTTCCGGACCGAGCAGTACTTC
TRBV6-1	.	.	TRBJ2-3	CASSEPGRTFTDTQYF	TGTGCCAGCAGTGAACCGGGACGGACATTCACAGATACGCAGTATTTT
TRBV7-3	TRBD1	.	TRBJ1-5	CASSEAGGQQPQHF	TGTGCCAGCAGCGAAGCAGGGGGTCAACAGCCCCAGCATTTT
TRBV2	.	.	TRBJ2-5	CASSKTALETQYF	TGTGCCAGCAGTAAGACAGCCTTAGAGACCCAGTACTTC
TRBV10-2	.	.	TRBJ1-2	CASRAPGGRDGYTF	TGCGCCAGCAGGGCCCCGGGGGGAAGAGATGGCTACACCTTC
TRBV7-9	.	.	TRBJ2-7	CASSLGTAYEQYF	TGTGCCAGCAGCTTGGGGACCGCATACGAGCAGTACTTC
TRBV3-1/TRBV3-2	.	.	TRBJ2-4	CASSQVLAFEGIQYF	TGTGCCAGCAGCCAAGTGCTAGCGTTCGAAGGCATTCAGTACTTC
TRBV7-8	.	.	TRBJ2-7	CASSLAGAYEQYF	TGTGCCAGCAGCTTAGCGGGAGCCTACGAGCAGTACTTC
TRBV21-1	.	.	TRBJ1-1	CASSNRTGGTEAFF	TGTGCCAGCAGCAATCGGACAGGGGGCACTGAAGCTTTCTTT
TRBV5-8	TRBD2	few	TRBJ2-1	CASSSGTSGPGGLSNNEQFF	TGTGCCAGCAGCTCGGGCACTAGCGGCCCTGGTGGACTCTCCAACAATGAGCAGTTCTTC
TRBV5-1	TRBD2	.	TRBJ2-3	CASSSRTSGSTDTQYF	TGCGCCAGCAGCTCTCGGACTAGCGGGAGCACAGATACGCAGTATTTT
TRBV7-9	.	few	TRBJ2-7	CASSLGRGEQYF	TGTGCCAGCAGCTTGGGTAGGGGCGAGCAGTACTTC
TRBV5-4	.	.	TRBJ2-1	CASSLGQSSYNEQFF	TGTGCCAGCAGCTTGGGACAAAGCTCCTACAATGAGCAGTTCTTC
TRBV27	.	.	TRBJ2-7	CASSLTGPHSYEQYF	TGTGCCAGCAGTTTAACGGGGCCCCACTCCTACGAGCAGTACTTC
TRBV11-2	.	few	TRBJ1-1	CASRELQGWDTEAFF	TGTGCCAGCAGGGAATTACAGGGCTGGGACACTGAAGCTTTCTTT
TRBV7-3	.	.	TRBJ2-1	CASSSGRSSYNEQFF	TGTGCCAGCAGCTCGGGACGGAGCTCCTACAATGAGCAGTTCTTC
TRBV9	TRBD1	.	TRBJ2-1	CASSVVQGVNNEQFF	TGTGCCAGCAGCGTAGTACAGGGGGTGAACAATGAGCAGTTCTTC
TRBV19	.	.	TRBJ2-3	CASSIGLGGDTQYF	TGTGCCAGTAGTATAGGACTAGGCGGAGATACGCAGTATTTT
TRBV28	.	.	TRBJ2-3	CASSLWTGDTQYF	TGTGCCAGCAGTTTATGGACGGGAGATACGCAGTATTTT
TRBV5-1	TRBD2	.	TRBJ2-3	CASSILAGGADTQYF	TGCGCCAGCAGCATCCTAGCGGGAGGAGCAGATACGCAGTATTTT
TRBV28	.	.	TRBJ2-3	CASSWPGTKALRPSTDTQYF	TGTGCCAGCAGTTGGCCAGGGACGAAGGCTTTACGACCTAGCACAGATACGCAGTATTTT
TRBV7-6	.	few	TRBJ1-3	CASSLGRIPGGNTIYF	TGTGCCAGCAGCTTAGGTCGCATCCCGGGAGGAAACACCATATATTTT
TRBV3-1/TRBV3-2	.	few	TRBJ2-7	CASSQGKEEQYF	TGTGCCAGCAGCCAGGGGAAGGAAGAGCAGTACTTC
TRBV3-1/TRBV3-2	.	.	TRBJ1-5	CASSRGLRQPQHF	TGTGCCAGCAGCCGTGGCTTGAGACAGCCCCAGCATTTT
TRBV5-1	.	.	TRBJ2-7	CASSLSISYEQYF	TGCGCCAGCAGCTTGTCCATCTCCTACGAGCAGTACTTC
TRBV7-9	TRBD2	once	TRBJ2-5	CASSLPYHLAGDQETQYF	TGTGCCAGCAGCTTACCATATCACCTAGCGGGAGATCAAGAGACCCAGTACTTC
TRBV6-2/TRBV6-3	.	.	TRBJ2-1	CASSYSMRNEQFF	TGTGCCAGCAGTTACTCGATGCGCAATGAGCAGTTCTTC
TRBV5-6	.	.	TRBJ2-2	CASSLVSLVRTGELFF	TGTGCCAGCAGCTTGGTTAGCCTCGTAAGAACCGGGGAGCTGTTTTTT
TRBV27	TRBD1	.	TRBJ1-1	CASRRQGNTEAFF	TGTGCCAGCAGGAGACAGGGGAACACTGAAGCTTTCTTT
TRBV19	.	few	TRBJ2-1	CASSTRFNGDEQFF	TGTGCCAGTAGTACACGGTTCAATGGGGATGAGCAGTTCTTC
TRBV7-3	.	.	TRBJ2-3	CASSSGTLSTDTQYF	TGTGCCAGCAGCTCCGGGACTTTAAGCACAGATACGCAGTATTTT
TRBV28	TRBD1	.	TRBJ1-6	CASSILQGAHGTLHF	TGTGCCAGCAGTATATTACAGGGGGCCCATGGGACCCTCCACTTT
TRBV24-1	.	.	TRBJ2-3	CATSDLGRGTHTDTQYF	TGTGCCACCAGTGATTTGGGACGGGGTACACACACAGATACGCAGTATTTT
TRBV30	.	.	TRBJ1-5	CAWSSTGQVNNQPQHF	TGTGCCTGGAGTAGCACGGGGCAGGTCAACAATCAGCCCCAGCATTTT
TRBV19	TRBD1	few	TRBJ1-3	CASKRTGGTMSSGNTIYF	TGTGCCAGTAAAAGAACAGGGGGGACTATGAGCTCTGGAAACACCATATATTTT
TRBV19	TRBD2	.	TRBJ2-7	CASSMGAGGPYEQYF	TGTGCCAGTAGCATGGGCGCGGGAGGACCCTACGAGCAGTACTTC